This TCR beta chain was observed in a study of blood T cell repertoires in COVID-19. Using immunoSEQ multiplex PCR, the repertoire was profiled, and TCRdb retains in-frame clones only, with some absent. The data hold 200,000 to 250,000 clones, with more than 65% observed a single time. CDR1 is SEHNR, CDR2 FQNEAQ, per germline (reference sequence). The trim removed 5 bases at V and 10 bases at J, leaving 5 bases unmatched. CDR3 size: 14 residues. The sequenced material came from peripheral blood. The TCR was taken from an elderly woman with acute or convalescent COVID-19. The chain couples TRBV7-9 to TRBJ1-6, with 10 bases identical to TRBD1. CDR3 nucleotides: TGTGCCAGCAGCCGGGACAGGGGAGGATCACCCCTCCACTTT. It translates to CASSRDRGGSPLHF.